This paragraph covers one TCR beta chain sequence. The germline CDR1 and CDR2 sequences are MNHEY and SVGAGI. The ends lost 1 base at V and 3 bases at J; junction bases unmatched: 6. This CDR3 is 16 amino acids long. Original analysis: Reference gene primer amplification gave estimated nucleated cell counts. The method was immunoSEQ multiplex PCR; TCRdb's version includes in-frame clones alone and lacks a portion of them. The V and J calls and the clone size are those of that table, but D and trimming were determined from the DNA. The table lists about 240,000 clones, roughly nine tenths of them singletons. This sample is drawn from a study of blood T cell repertoires in COVID-19. For the study at large: Samples representing acute and convalescent COVID-19 were sourced from the United States, Italy and Spain. In each case, the material was cDNA or gDNA derived from T cells, B-cell-depleted T cells, or PBMCs.

Sample: peripheral blood. The chain carries TRBV6-5 and TRBJ1-1; 9 bases match TRBD1. The origin of this receptor is a man aged 55 to 70 who had recovered from COVID-19. The CDR3 nucleotides are TGTGCCAGCAGTTACTTCCACAGGGGGCGGGACACTGAAGCTTTCTTT. It translates to CASSYFHRGRDTEAFF.